This T cell receptor (beta chain) was found in a study of metastatic and nonmetastatic thyroid tumors. On the study more broadly: From malignant and benign thyroid patients, repertoires in blood and in tumor or nodule tissue were compared. Overall study findings and caveats: Versus benign nodules, malignant thyroid tumors reportedly had significantly higher TCR beta diversity, in blood and tumor.

Source study methods: Across clinicopathological groups, CDR3 differences served as the basis for building a distant-metastasis classifier for papillary thyroid cancer. TCRdb used MiXCR to call clones anew from the PCR reads. The authors' filters were not applied to this entry. The table records 20,000 to 25,000 clones, 31% of them present only once. No patient received treatment before thyroid surgery. There are many counts of this clone. Its antigen is still unknown. Germline V CDR1 and CDR2: SNHLY, FYNNEI. This CDR3 is 14 amino acids long. Trimming stripped 6 bases from V and 1 base from J, with 12 bases between.

The chain employs TRBV2 and TRBJ2-5; D is undetermined. The receptor comes from a female donor with papillary thyroid cancer or a benign thyroid nodule (not recorded which). Some clones in this sample may be carry-over from other donors' samples. Sequencing was performed on blood. The CDR3 nucleotides are TGTGCCAGCAGCCCCGACATCAGCCAAGAGACCCAGTACTTC. Translated: CASSPDISQETQYF.